This entry concerns a single T cell receptor beta chain. Its antigen is unidentified. V lost 0 bases and J 3 bases, leaving 7 bases between the germline ends. Looked up from germline, CDR1 is SGHRS and CDR2 is YFSETQ. The CDR3 covers 14 residues. 13 Jbeta primers and 60 Vbeta primers were used for the PCR. The table came from immunoSEQ multiplex PCR; TCRdb's copy has only in-frame clones and leaves some out. The data hold about 89,000 clones, with roughly 76% observed a single time. These data are taken from a study of cytomegalovirus exposure and HLA in healthy donors. Overall study findings and caveats: Productive status was seen about 87% or about 30% of the time for most TCR beta V segments in an earlier analysis. Later analysis identified a missense DCLRE1C variant that was linked to TCR beta V- and J-gene trimming.

This TCR came from a male donor in good health and CMV-seronegative. The chain joins TRBV5-1 to TRBJ2-1; D not resolved. Material for sequencing was PBMCs. Here the CDR3 DNA reads TGCGCCAGCAGCTTGGACAGTCTCTACAATGAGCAGTTCTTC. This sequence encodes CASSLDSLYNEQFF. The full variable domain, in which reference TRBV5-1 and TRBJ2-1 provide the parts outside the CDR3, is KAGVTQTPRYLIKTRGQQVTLSCSPISGHRSVSWYQQTPGQGLQFLFEYFSETQRNKGNFPGRFSGRQFSNSRSEMNVSTLELGDSALYLCASSLDSLYNEQFFGPGTRLTVL.